One and the same sample provided the 4 T cell receptor beta chains below, sequenced in a study of T cells in Graves' hyperthyroidism and ophthalmopathy. The investigators amplified TCR beta CDR3 regions from RNA transcripts. Primed by the HTBI set, a first-round RT-PCR was run on the TCR CDR3. One entry per CDR3 protein, called by TCRdb with MiXCR from the multiplex PCR reads. Of some 490,000 distinct CDR3 sequences in the sample, approximately 23% were seen once. Specimen: blood. Receptors originate from a woman aged 70-85 years with Graves' ophthalmopathy.

In DNA, the CDR3 is TGTGCCAGCAGTTCCTCTCACGGACTAGCGGGCCTCTACGAGCAGTACTTC. Protein product: CASSSSHGLAGLYEQYF. The chain is built from TRBV12-3 or TRBV12-4 and TRBJ2-7; TRBD2 matches at 11 bases. The V gene end was trimmed by 4 bases and the J gene end by 3 bases; junction bases not matched to a gene: 11. The CDR3 has 17 residues.

The CDR3 DNA reads as TGTGCCAGTTCCTGGGGGGGGGAGAACACTGAAGCTTTCTTT. Its protein product is CASSWGGENTEAFF. The chain combines TRBV19 with TRBJ1-1; perhaps TRBD1 as D (5 bases). V was shortened by 8 bases and J by 1 base, with 14 bases between the two germline ends. Germline V lookup: CDR1 LNHDA, CDR2 SQIVND (reference sequence). The CDR3 consists of 14 residues.

This clonotype was recorded many times. The chain couples TRBV30 to TRBJ1-1; D possibly corresponds to TRBD1 (6 bases). This CDR3 has 12 amino acids. The germline CDR1 and CDR2 sequences are GTSNPN and SVGIG (reference sequence). Trimming pared 7 bases from V and 4 bases from J, leaving 13 bases between. The CDR3: CASPGEGTEAFF. The DNA for the CDR3 is TGTGCCTCACCAGGGGAAGGCACTGAAGCTTTCTTT.

In the case of this clonotype: This could be a read error, since a much larger clone is one nucleotide away. The gene calls are TRBV7-2 and TRBJ2-7; unclear D gene. The germline V gene encodes CDR1 SGHTA and CDR2 FQGNSA. The CDR3 sequence is 15 residues long. The DNA for the CDR3 is TGTGCCAGCAGCTTAGCGACTGTGGGCTCCTACGAGCAGCACTTC. Translation: CASSLATVGSYEQHF.